Presented here are 22 T cell receptor beta chains from one specimen sequenced in a study of blood T cells in healthy people across ages. For the second PCR, which ran for about 6 to 12 cycles, a sample-barcoded 5' primer and a J-beta primer mix were used. TCRdb redid the calling of the 5' RACE reads with MiXCR, one entry per CDR3 protein. The sample shows 1.5 million to 2 million distinct CDR3 sequences, roughly a third of them seen only once. Sequenced input: blood. The receptors stem from a woman in her 30s in good health.

The J gene is TRBJ2-7, the V gene TRBV3-1; no clear D. The CDR3 has 15 amino acids. V shed 1 base and J shed 2 bases, with 12 bases lying between them. Germline V lookup: CDR1 LGHDT, CDR2 YNNKEL (reference sequence). CDR3: CASSQGFLRTYEQYF. CDR3 DNA: TGTGCCAGCAGCCAAGGTTTTTTGCGGACCTACGAGCAGTACTTC.

The chain recombines TRBV12-3 or TRBV12-4 with TRBJ2-1; the D is unclear. This CDR3 spans 11 amino acids. The V end lost 3 bases, the J end lost 8 bases, and 5 bases lay between the germline ends. The CDR3 DNA reads as TGTGCCAGCAGTTTTTTCGATGAGCAGTTCTTC. It yields the protein CASSFFDEQFF.

There are a few counts of this clonotype. This chain uses TRBV20-1 with TRBJ2-5; the match to TRBD2 covers 14 bases. The J segment lost 5 bases and the V segment lost 6 bases, leaving 5 bases of the junction unmatched. The CDR3 totals 14 residues. From germline, CDR1 is DFQATT and CDR2 SNEGSKA (reference sequence). The CDR3 bases are TGCAGTGCGGCGGGACTAGCGGGGGCGGAGACCCAGTACTTC. Protein: CSAAGLAGAETQYF.

This clonotype was detected only a few times. The chain joins TRBV9 to TRBJ2-5; TRBD2 is a possible D gene (6 bases). CDR1 SGDLS and CDR2 YYNGEE come from the germline V gene. V was trimmed by 0 bases and J by 3 bases, leaving 9 bases between them. This CDR3 contains 14 residues. The CDR3: CASSVEWGEETQYF. The CDR3 nucleotides read TGTGCCAGCAGCGTAGAATGGGGGGAAGAGACCCAGTACTTC. The full variable domain, in which reference TRBV9 and TRBJ2-5 provide the parts outside the CDR3, is DSGVTQTPKHLITATGQRVTLRCSPRSGDLSVYWYQQSLDQGLQFLIQYYNGEERAKGNILERFSAQQFPDLHSELNLSSLELGDSALYFCASSVEWGEETQYFGPGTRLLVL.

This clonotype was observed a handful of times. Compared with germline, one end of the junction differs, possibly owing to a read error. The chain links TRBV5-6 to TRBJ2-5; TRBD2 is a possible D gene (6 bases). This CDR3 has 14 amino acids. Per germline, CDR1 SGHDT and CDR2 YYEEEE. CDR3 sequence reads: CASSLVGGRETRYF. CDR3 nucleotides: TGTGCCAGCAGCTTGGTTGGAGGGCGAGAGACCCGGTACTTC. The full variable domain, completed using reference TRBV5-6 and TRBJ2-5, is DAGVTQSPTHLIKTRGQQVTLRCSPKSGHDTVSWYQQALGQGPQFIFQYYEEEERQRGNFPDRFSGHQFPNYSSELNVNALLLGDSALYLCASSLVGGRETRYFGPGTRLLVL.

This clonotype was seen only a few times. The chain recombines TRBV25-1 with TRBJ1-2; D may be TRBD1 (6 bases). V was pared by 8 bases and J by 4 bases, with 14 bases between. CDR1 and CDR2 (germline): MGHDK, SYGVNS. CDR3 length: 13 amino acids. CDR3 loop: CASSPAGVYGYTF. The CDR3 coding sequence is TGTGCCAGCTCACCAGCAGGGGTCTATGGCTACACCTTC.

The chain carries TRBV2 and TRBJ2-7; a possible D gene is TRBD2 (6 bases). The CDR3 has 15 amino acids. CDR1 and CDR2 (germline): SNHLY, FYNNEI. The V and J ends lost 6 bases and 3 bases respectively, with 18 bases between them. The CDR3 DNA is TGTGCCAGCAGCTCCGCGGGGCGGGGAGACTACGAGCAGTACTTC. Translated: CASSSAGRGDYEQYF.

Many counts were recorded for this clonotype. The chain uses TRBV10-3 and TRBJ2-1; D possibly corresponds to TRBD1 (6 bases). This CDR3 contains 15 residues. Trimming stripped 0 bases from V and 2 bases from J, with 8 bases between. In germline, CDR1 is ENHRY, CDR2 SYGVKD. The DNA for the CDR3 is TGTGCCATCAGTGAGTCTGGGGGCACCTACAATGAGCAGTTCTTC. Translated: CAISESGGTYNEQFF.

A few counts support this clonotype. J is TRBJ2-1 and V is TRBV7-9, with 10 bases aligning to TRBD2. J gave up 8 bases and V 5 bases, and 6 bases lay outside the gene matches. The length of the CDR3 is 14 residues. Per germline, CDR1 SEHNR and CDR2 FQNEAQ (reference sequence). The CDR3 region is CASSASGSADEQFF. The CDR3 bases are TGTGCCAGCAGCGCTAGCGGGAGTGCGGATGAGCAGTTCTTC.

V usage is TRBV19 and J usage is TRBJ2-1; TRBD1 matches at 11 bases. Germline CDR1 is LNHDA and CDR2 is SQIVND (reference sequence). With V trimmed by 6 bases and J by 7 bases, 5 bases remained unmatched. This CDR3 has 14 amino acids. CDR3 bases: TGTGCCAGTAGGTCGGGACAGGGGGTAAATGAGCAGTTCTTC. Protein: CASRSGQGVNEQFF.

V is TRBV5-5 and J is TRBJ2-7, with D maybe TRBD2 (6 bases). The CDR3 covers 15 residues. The V gene lost 4 bases and the J gene lost 5 bases, with 19 bases spanning the gap. Germline CDR1 and CDR2: SGHKS and YYEKEE (reference sequence). CDR3 sequence reads: CASSTEIAPGDEQYF. The CDR3 region has the DNA TGTGCCAGCAGCACAGAAATAGCTCCGGGGGACGAGCAGTACTTC.

This clonotype came up once. This rearrangement joins TRBV10-3 to TRBJ2-2, with D tentatively TRBD1 or TRBD2 (5 bases each). This CDR3 comprises 16 residues. CDR1 is ENHRY, CDR2 SYGVKD, per germline. V was shortened by 8 bases and J by 2 bases, with 18 bases between the two germline ends. CDR3: CAIPAGASSNTGELFF. As DNA, the CDR3 is TGTGCCATCCCCGCCGGGGCCTCCAGTAACACCGGGGAGCTGTTTTTT.

This clonotype showed up just once. The V and J genes are TRBV18 and TRBJ2-1; unclear D gene. This CDR3 has 17 residues. Per germline, CDR1 KGHSH and CDR2 LQKENI. Deletions cut 3 bases from V and 2 bases from J, with 17 bases between. The CDR3 here is CASSPALAGGTYNEQFF. The CDR3 DNA sequence: TGTGCCAGCTCACCCGCCTTAGCAGGTGGGACCTACAATGAGCAGTTCTTC.

The chain uses TRBV20-1 and TRBJ2-3; 8 nucleotides agree with TRBD2. In germline, CDR1 is DFQATT, CDR2 SNEGSKA (reference sequence). The CDR3 has 16 residues. The trim removed 3 bases at V and 2 bases at J, leaving 10 bases unmatched. CDR3 sequence (DNA): TGCAGTGCTAGTGGTTCTGGGCGGGGGGACACAGATACGCAGTATTTT. It encodes CSASGSGRGDTDTQYF.

V is TRBV19 and J is TRBJ1-2, with D unclear. The CDR3 loop spans 17 amino acids. Trimming took 3 bases from V and 0 from J, leaving 17 bases between them. Germline values: CDR1 LNHDA, CDR2 SQIVND (reference sequence). CDR3 coding DNA: TGTGCCAGTAGTATTGAACCCTGGGAGGAAACTAACTATGGCTACACCTTC. It translates to CASSIEPWEETNYGYTF.

This sequence joins TRBV6-6 and TRBJ1-2; possible D gene TRBD1, 5 bases. The V gene's germline CDR1 is MNHNY and CDR2 SVGAGI (reference sequence). CDR3 size: 15 residues. With 3 bases removed from V and 3 bases from J, the gap between germline ends came to 14 bases. CDR3 bases: TGTGCCAGCAGTTATCCAGAGGGGCGGGACTATGGCTACACCTTC. It is translated as CASSYPEGRDYGYTF.

The V call is TRBV7-3, the J call TRBJ2-3, with no clear D. Trimming took off 8 bases at V and 5 bases at J, with 11 bases between the two ends. Germline lookup yields CDR1 SGHTA and CDR2 FQGTGA. The CDR3 is made up of 12 amino acids. The CDR3 DNA sequence: TGTGCCAGCGGGTGGGTCGGAGATACGCAGTATTTT. Translated, it gives CASGWVGDTQYF.

Points on this clonotype: Relative to the germline gene, one junction end is altered; a read error may explain this. The rearrangement joins TRBV4-2 to TRBJ2-7; TRBD2 agrees at 9 bases. CDR1 is LGHNA, CDR2 YNFKEQ, per germline. The CDR3 runs 15 residues. CDR3 in DNA: TGTGCCAGCAGCCAGGGGACTAGCAGTTTCTACAAGCAGTACTTC. The encoded protein is CASSQGTSSFYKQYF.

The chain has TRBV5-1 and TRBJ1-1, with TRBD1 as a possible D gene (5 bases). Deletions cut 0 bases from V and 4 bases from J, with 13 bases between. This CDR3 contains 15 residues. Germline V lookup: CDR1 SGHRS, CDR2 YFSETQ. Here the CDR3 reads CASSLEWGVGTEAFF. The CDR3 DNA is TGCGCCAGCAGCTTGGAGTGGGGCGTAGGCACTGAAGCTTTCTTT.

This chain links TRBV20-1 with TRBJ2-7; 10 bases fit TRBD2. The CDR3 runs to 16 residues. The junction had 10 bases not matched to a gene; V was cut back by 1 base and J by 4 bases. Germline-derived CDR1 and CDR2 are DFQATT and SNEGSKA (reference sequence). The chain's CDR3 is CSARAPLAGFMYEQYF. DNA for the CDR3: TGCAGTGCTAGAGCCCCACTAGCGGGGTTTATGTACGAGCAGTACTTC.

A note on this clonotype: Germline and junction disagree at one end, which may indicate a read error. This chain connects TRBV3-1 to TRBJ2-7; perhaps TRBD2 as D (5 bases). CDR1 and CDR2 from the germline V gene are LGHDT and YNNKEL (reference sequence). CDR3 size: 16 residues. The CDR3 loop is CASSQDAGDETYERYF. The CDR3 nucleotides are TGTGCCAGCAGCCAAGATGCCGGGGATGAAACCTACGAGCGGTACTTC.

In this sample, this clonotype turned up a few times. V is TRBV20-1 and J is TRBJ2-3; D is uncertain. The CDR3 covers 17 residues. Germline CDR1 and CDR2: DFQATT and SNEGSKA (reference sequence). Deletions cut 0 bases from V and 1 base from J, with 17 bases between. CDR3 region: CSARDPRASGGTDTQYF. Here the CDR3 DNA reads TGCAGTGCTAGAGACCCAAGAGCGTCGGGCGGCACAGATACGCAGTATTTT.